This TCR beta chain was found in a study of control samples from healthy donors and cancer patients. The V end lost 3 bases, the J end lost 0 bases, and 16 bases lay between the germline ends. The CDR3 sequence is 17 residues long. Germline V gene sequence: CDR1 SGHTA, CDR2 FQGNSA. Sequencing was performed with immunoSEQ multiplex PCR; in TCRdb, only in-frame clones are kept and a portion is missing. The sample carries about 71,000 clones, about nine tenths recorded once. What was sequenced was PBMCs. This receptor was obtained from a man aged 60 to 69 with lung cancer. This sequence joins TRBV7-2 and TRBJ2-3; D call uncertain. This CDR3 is CASSFGYTIYSTDTQYF. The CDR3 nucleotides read TGTGCCAGCAGCTTCGGGTATACCATTTATAGCACAGATACGCAGTATTTT.